This TCR beta chain emerged from a study of cytotoxic CD8 clonotypes in ibrutinib-treated CLL. Whole-study context: Results showed around 24 partial and 2 complete responses; following median approximately 69 months, approximately 15 remained remitted, approximately twelve advanced.

The assay was immunoSEQ multiplex PCR, and TCRdb's table has in-frame clones only and misses some. Of 250,000 or so clones listed, 70% are singletons. About this clone itself: Its antigen is as yet unknown.

Per germline, CDR1 LNHDA and CDR2 SQIVND (reference sequence). V shed 6 bases and J shed 5 bases, with 14 bases lying between them. CDR3 length: 14 residues. Study results and caveats: Clonality (at baseline) was higher than in age-matched healthy donors and tracked circulating CD8+ T-cell counts. Whereas clonality rose at ibrutinib response, it declined toward baseline at progression.

The rearrangement joins TRBV19 to TRBJ1-5; tentatively, D is TRBD1 (6 bases). The sequence was collected from a human donor with chronic lymphocytic leukemia. Sequencing used PBMCs, obtained after 24 months of ibrutinib treatment. DNA of the CDR3: TGTGCCAGTAGACCGACAGGCGGAGATCAGCCCCAGCATTTT. Protein sequence: CASRPTGGDQPQHF.